This T cell receptor beta chain was recorded in a study of graft-versus-host responses after intestinal transplantation. In the study overall: Recipients were all induced with anti-thymocyte globulin, then given tacrolimus and steroids for about three years.

A word on this clone: Antigen: not known.

Clones were sequenced by immunoSEQ multiplex PCR, and TCRdb holds only the in-frame ones, with some missing. The sample records around 96,000 clones, approximately 90% being singletons. The CDR3 has 13 amino acids. Findings of the study overall: High graft-versus-host to host-versus-graft clonal ratios were found in allografts of patients who had graft-donor T cell macrochimerism. Present in recipient marrow, GvH clones included some that appeared first in ileum or blood.

This sequence was found in a human patient who received an intestinal transplant, so some T cells may come from the graft donor. Material: PBMCs, obtained around 68 weeks after intestinal transplant. The chain carries TRBV21-1 and TRBJ2-5; TRBD1 is the table's D call, not checked against the DNA. TRBV21-1 is termed a pseudogene. CDR3 nucleotide sequence: TGTGCCAGCAGCCCTCGACAGGGAGAGACCCAGTACTTC. It is translated as CASSPRQGETQYF.